This T cell receptor (beta chain) was observed in a study of vaccination and CD4 T cells after COVID-19. About this clonotype itself: Its target is unknown.

Sequenced with the Oncomine TCR Beta short-read assay was DNA taken from cultured CD4+ T cells. MiXCR, applied by TCRdb to the PCR reads, yields one record per CDR3 protein. The sample records over 14,000 distinct CDR3 sequences, 50% to 75% being singletons. Treatment reported: approximately 11-day PBMC culture with coronavirus spike peptide pools or control peptides (ViraFEST assay). Germline loops: CDR1 DFQATT, CDR2 SNEGSKA (reference sequence). V gave up 2 bases and J gave up 2 bases, with 13 bases separating them. The CDR3 length is 14 residues. The J gene is TRBJ2-7, the V gene TRBV20-1, with D perhaps TRBD1 or TRBD2 (6 bases each). This clonotype was sampled from a human donor who had recovered from COVID-19. Sequenced sample: CD4+ T cells from blood, cultured in vitro. CDR3 nucleotide sequence: TGCAGTGCTAGATCTGGAGGGGGGCCCTACGAGCAGTACTTC. It codes for CSARSGGGPYEQYF.